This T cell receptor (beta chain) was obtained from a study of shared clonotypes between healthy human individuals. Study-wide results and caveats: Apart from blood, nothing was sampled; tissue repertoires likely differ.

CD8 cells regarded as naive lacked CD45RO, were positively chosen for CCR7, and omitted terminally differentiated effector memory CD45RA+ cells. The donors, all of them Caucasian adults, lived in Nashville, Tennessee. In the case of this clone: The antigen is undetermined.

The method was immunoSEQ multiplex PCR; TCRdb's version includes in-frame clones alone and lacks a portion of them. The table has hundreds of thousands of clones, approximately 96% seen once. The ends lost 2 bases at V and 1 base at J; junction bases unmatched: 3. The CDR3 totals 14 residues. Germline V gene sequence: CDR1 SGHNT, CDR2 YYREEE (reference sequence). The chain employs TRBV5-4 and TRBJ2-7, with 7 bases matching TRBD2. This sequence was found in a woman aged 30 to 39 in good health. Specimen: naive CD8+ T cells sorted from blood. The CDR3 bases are TGTGCCAGCAGCTTACAGCGGGATTCCTACGAGCAGTACTTC. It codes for CASSLQRDSYEQYF.